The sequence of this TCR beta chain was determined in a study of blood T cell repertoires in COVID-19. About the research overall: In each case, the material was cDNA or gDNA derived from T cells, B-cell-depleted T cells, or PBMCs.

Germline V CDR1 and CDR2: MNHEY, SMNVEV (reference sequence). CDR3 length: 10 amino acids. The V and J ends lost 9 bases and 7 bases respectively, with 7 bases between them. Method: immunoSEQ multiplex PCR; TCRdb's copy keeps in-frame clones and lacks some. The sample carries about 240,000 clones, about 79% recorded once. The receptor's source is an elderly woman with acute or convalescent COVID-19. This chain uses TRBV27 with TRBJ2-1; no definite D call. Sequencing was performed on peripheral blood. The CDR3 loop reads CARPTNEQFF. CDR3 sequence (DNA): TGTGCCAGACCGACAAATGAGCAGTTCTTC.